Given below is one T cell receptor (beta chain) in context. Antigen: not known. Germline V gene data show CDR1 as SGHRS and CDR2 as YFSETQ. Trimming took 6 bases from V and 4 from J; bases not matched to a gene: 6. The CDR3 has 14 residues. The data are from a study of response to subunit inactivated influenza vaccine. Study-level findings and limits: New T cells are recruited in small numbers by each seasonal influenza vaccination, according to the authors' suggestion.

TCRdb processed the RT-PCR reads anew with MiXCR; each CDR3 protein has one entry. The table has under 750,000 distinct CDR3 sequences, about 12% seen once; the top ten hold roughly 10%. The origin of this receptor is a man aged 50 to 59 who received an inactivated influenza vaccine. The rearrangement joins TRBV5-1 to TRBJ1-2, with 10 bases identical to TRBD1. Sample: PBMCs from blood, taken on the day of vaccination. As DNA, the CDR3 is TGCGCCAGCAATGCCGGACAGGGGGGCTATGGCTACACCTTC. It specifies CASNAGQGGYGYTF.